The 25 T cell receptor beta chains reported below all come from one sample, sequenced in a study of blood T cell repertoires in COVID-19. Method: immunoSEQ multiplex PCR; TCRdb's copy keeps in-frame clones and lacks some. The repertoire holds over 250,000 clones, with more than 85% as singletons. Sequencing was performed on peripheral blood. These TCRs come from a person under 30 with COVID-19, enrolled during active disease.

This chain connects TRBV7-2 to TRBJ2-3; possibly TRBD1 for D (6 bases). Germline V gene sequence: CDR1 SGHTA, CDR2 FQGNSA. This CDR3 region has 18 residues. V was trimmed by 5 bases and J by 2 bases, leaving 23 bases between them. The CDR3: CASSRAGGAGALTDTQYF. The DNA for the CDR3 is TGTGCCAGCAGCCGCGCCGGTGGGGCAGGGGCCCTCACAGATACGCAGTATTTT.

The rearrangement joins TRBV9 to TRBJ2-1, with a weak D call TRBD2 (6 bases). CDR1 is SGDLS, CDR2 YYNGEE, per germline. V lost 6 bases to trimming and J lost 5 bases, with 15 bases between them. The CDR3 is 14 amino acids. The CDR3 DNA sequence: TGTGCCAGCACTGACGGGAGTGGGCACAATGAGCAGTTCTTC. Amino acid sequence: CASTDGSGHNEQFF.

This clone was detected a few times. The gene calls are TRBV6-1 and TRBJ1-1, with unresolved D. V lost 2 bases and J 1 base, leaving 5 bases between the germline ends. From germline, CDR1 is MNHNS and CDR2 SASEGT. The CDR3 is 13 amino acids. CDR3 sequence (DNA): TGTGCCAGCAGTGAAACTTGGAACACTGAAGCTTTCTTT. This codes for CASSETWNTEAFF.

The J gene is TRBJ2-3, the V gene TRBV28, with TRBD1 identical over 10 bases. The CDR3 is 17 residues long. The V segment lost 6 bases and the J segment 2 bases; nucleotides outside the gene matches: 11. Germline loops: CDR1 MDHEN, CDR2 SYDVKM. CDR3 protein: CASSTTTGGENTDTQYF. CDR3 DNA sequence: TGTGCCAGCAGCACCACGACAGGGGGCGAAAACACAGATACGCAGTATTTT.

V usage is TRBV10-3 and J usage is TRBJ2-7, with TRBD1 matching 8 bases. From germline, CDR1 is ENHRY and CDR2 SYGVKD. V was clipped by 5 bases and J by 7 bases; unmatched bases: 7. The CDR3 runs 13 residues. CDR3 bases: TGTGCCATCAGTTCAGGGGGCTCGGATGAGCAGTACTTC. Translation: CAISSGGSDEQYF.

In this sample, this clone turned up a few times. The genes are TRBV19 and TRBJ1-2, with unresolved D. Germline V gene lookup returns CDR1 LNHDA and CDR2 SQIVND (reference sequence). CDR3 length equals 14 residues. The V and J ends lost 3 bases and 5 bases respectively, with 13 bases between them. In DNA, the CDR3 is TGTGCCAGTAGTATGTCGGCGGCCGGATATGGCTACACCTTC. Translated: CASSMSAAGYGYTF.

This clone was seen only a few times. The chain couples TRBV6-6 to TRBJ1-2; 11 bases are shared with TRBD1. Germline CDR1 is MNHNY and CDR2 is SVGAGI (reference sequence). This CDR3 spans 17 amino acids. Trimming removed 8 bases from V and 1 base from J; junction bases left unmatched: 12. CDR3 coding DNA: TGTGCCAGCGGTCCCGGGGGGACAGGGGGATATAACTATGGCTACACCTTC. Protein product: CASGPGGTGGYNYGYTF.

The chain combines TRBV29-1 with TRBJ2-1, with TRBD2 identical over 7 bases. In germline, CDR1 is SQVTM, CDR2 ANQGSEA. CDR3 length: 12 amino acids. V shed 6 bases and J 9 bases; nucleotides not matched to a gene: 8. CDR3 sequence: CSVRGGPGEQFF. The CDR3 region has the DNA TGCAGCGTCCGGGGAGGGCCGGGTGAGCAGTTCTTC.

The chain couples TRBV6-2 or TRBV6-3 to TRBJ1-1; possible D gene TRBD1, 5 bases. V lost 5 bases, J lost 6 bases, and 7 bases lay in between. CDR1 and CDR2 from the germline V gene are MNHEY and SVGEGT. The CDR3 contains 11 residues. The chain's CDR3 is CASSAGPEAFF. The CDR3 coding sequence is TGTGCCAGCAGTGCAGGGCCTGAAGCTTTCTTT.

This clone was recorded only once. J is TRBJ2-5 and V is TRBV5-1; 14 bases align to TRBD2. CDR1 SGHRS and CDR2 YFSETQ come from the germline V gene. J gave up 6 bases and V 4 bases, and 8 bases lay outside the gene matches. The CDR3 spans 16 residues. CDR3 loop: CASSPTGLAGAKTQYF. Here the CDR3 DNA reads TGCGCCAGCAGCCCCACGGGACTAGCGGGAGCGAAGACCCAGTACTTC.

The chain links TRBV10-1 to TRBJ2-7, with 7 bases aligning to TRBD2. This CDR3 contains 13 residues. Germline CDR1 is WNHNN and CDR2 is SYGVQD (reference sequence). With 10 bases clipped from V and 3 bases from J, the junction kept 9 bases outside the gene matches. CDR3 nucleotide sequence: TGCGCCACCTCGGCGGGAGAGCACTACGAGCAGTACTTC. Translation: CATSAGEHYEQYF.

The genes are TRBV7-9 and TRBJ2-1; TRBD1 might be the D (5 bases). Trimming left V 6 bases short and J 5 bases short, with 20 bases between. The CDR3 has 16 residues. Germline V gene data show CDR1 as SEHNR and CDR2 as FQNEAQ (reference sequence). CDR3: CASSVSRDAGNNEQFF. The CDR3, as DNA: TGTGCCAGCAGTGTTTCCCGCGATGCAGGGAACAATGAGCAGTTCTTC.

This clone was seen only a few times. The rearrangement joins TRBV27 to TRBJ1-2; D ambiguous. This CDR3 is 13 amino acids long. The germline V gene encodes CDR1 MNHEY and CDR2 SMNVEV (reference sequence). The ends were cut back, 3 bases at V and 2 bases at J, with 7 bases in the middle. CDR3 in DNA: TGTGCCAGCAGTTTCAACAGAAACTATGGCTACACCTTC. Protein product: CASSFNRNYGYTF.

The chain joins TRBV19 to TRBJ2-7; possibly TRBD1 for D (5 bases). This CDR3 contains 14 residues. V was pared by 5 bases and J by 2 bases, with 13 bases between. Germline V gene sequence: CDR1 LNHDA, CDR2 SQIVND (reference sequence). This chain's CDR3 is CASSLQAPPYEQYF. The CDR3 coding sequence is TGTGCCAGTAGTTTACAGGCACCTCCCTACGAGCAGTACTTC.

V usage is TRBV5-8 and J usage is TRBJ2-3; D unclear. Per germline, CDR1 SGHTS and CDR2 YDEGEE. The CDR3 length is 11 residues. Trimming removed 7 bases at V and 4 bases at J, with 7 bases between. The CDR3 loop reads CASFGPDTQYF. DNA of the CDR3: TGTGCCAGCTTTGGCCCAGATACGCAGTATTTT.

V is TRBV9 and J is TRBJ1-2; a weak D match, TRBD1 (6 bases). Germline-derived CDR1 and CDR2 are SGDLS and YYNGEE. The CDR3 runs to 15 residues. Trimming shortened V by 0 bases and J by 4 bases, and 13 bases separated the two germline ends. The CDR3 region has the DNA TGTGCCAGCAGCGTAGCTCGGACAGACATCTATGGCTACACCTTC. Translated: CASSVARTDIYGYTF. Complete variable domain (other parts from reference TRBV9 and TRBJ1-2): DSGVTQTPKHLITATGQRVTLRCSPRSGDLSVYWYQQSLDQGLQFLIQYYNGEERAKGNILERFSAQQFPDLHSELNLSSLELGDSALYFCASSVARTDIYGYTFGSGTRLTVV.

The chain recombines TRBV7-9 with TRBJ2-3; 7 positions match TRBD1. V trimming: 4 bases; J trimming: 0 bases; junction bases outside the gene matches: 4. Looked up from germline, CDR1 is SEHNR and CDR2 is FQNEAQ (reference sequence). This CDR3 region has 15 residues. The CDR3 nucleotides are TGTGCCAGCAGCTCAATGACAGGGAGCACAGATACGCAGTATTTT. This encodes CASSSMTGSTDTQYF.

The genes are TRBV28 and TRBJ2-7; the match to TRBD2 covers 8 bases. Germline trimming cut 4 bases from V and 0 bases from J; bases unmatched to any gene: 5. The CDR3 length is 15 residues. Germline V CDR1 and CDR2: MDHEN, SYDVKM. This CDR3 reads CASSSAGGASYEQYF. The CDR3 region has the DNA TGTGCCAGCAGTTCTGCCGGGGGGGCCTCCTACGAGCAGTACTTC.

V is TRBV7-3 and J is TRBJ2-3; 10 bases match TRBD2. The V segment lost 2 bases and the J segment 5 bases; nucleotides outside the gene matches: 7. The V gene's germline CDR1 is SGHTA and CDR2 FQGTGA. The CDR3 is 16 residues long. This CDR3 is CASSLGIAGGRDTQYF. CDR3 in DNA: TGTGCCAGCAGCTTAGGGATAGCGGGAGGAAGAGATACGCAGTATTTT.

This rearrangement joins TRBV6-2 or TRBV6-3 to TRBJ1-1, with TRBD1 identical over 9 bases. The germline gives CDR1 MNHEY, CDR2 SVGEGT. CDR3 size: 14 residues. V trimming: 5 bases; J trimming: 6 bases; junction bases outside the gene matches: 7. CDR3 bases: TGTGCCAGCAGTCCCGGACAGGGGTTCGCTGAAGCTTTCTTT. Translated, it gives CASSPGQGFAEAFF.

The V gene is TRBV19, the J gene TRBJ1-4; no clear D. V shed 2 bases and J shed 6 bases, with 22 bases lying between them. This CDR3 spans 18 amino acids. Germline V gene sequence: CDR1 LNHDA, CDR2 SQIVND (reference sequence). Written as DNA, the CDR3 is TGTGCCAGTAGTATACCCCACGGGATTAAGTTGGGAGATGAAAAACTGTTTTTT. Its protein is CASSIPHGIKLGDEKLFF.

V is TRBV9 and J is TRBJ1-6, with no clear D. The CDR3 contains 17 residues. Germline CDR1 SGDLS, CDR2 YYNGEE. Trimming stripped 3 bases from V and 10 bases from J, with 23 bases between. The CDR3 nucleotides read TGTGCCAGCAGCGCGTCCAGCGGACGGATTGGCGGGTCACCCCTCCACTTT. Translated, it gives CASSASSGRIGGSPLHF.

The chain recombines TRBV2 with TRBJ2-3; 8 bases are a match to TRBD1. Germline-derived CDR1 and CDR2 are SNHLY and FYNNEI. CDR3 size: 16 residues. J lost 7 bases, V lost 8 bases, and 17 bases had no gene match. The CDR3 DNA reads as TGTGCCAGCCGATCCCCCGGGACAGGAGGAGGGTATACGCAGTATTTT. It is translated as CASRSPGTGGGYTQYF.

CDR3 nucleotide sequence: TGTGCCAGCAGTCAGGGGTCTGGGGCCAACGTCCTGACTTTC. It is translated as CASSQGSGANVLTF. The rearrangement uses TRBV9 and TRBJ2-6; a weak D match, TRBD1 (6 bases). CDR1 and CDR2 from the germline V gene are SGDLS and YYNGEE. V gave up 5 bases and J gave up 1 base, with 7 bases separating them. The CDR3 contains 14 residues.

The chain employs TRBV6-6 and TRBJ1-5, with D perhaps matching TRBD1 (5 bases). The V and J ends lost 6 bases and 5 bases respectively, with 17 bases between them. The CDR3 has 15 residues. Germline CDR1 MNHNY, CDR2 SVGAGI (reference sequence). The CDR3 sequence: CASRDRDFGDQPQHF. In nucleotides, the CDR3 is TGTGCCAGCAGAGACCGGGACTTTGGCGATCAGCCCCAGCATTTT.